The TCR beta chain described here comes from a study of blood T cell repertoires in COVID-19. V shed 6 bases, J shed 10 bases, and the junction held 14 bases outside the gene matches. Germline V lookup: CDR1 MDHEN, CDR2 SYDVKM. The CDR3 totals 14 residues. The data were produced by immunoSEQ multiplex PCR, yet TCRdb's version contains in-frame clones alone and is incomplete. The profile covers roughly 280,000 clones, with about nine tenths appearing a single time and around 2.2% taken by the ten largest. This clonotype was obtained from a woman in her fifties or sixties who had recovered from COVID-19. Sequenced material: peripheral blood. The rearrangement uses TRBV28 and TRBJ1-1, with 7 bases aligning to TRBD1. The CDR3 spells CASSYKGASVGAFF. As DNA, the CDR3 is TGTGCCAGCAGCTATAAGGGGGCCTCGGTAGGAGCTTTCTTT.